Shown below are 9 T cell receptor beta chains from a single sample sequenced in a study of blood T cell repertoires in COVID-19. Assay: immunoSEQ multiplex PCR; the TCRdb copy retains only in-frame clones and omits some. The sample includes under 250,000 clones, roughly 82% of them seen just once. The specimen was peripheral blood. Every receptor here comes from a human donor in a cohort sampled during active COVID-19.

The rearrangement links TRBV10-2 to TRBJ2-2; 9 nucleotides align to TRBD2. The CDR3 is made up of 15 amino acids. Per germline, CDR1 WSHSY and CDR2 SAAADI. The junction had 3 bases not matched to a gene; V was cut back by 3 bases and J by 4 bases. CDR3 protein: CASSEGGRATGELFF. The CDR3 DNA is TGCGCCAGCAGTGAAGGCGGGAGGGCCACCGGGGAGCTGTTTTTT.

CDR3 coding DNA: TGTGCCAGCACTCCCCTAGCGGGAGGTAGTGAGCAGTACTTC. Its translation: CASTPLAGGSEQYF. The chain combines TRBV9 with TRBJ2-7; 11 bases map to TRBD2. The junction had 9 bases not matched to a gene; V was cut back by 6 bases and J by 7 bases. The CDR3 runs to 14 residues. Germline CDR1 reads SGDLS; CDR2 reads YYNGEE.

The chain combines TRBV11-2 with TRBJ2-1; 12 bases align to TRBD2. CDR3 length: 13 residues. V lost 7 bases and J lost 14; bases outside the gene matches: 9. Germline-derived CDR1 and CDR2 are SGHAT and FQNNGV. CDR3: CASKRTSGAMEFF. The CDR3 region has the DNA TGTGCCAGCAAAAGGACTAGCGGGGCCATGGAGTTCTTC. The full variable domain, rest sourced from reference TRBV11-2 and TRBJ2-1, is EAGVAQSPRYKIIEKRQSVAFWCNPISGHATLYWYQQILGQGPKLLIQFQNNGVVDDSQLPKDRFSAERLKGVDSTLKIQPAKLEDSAVYLCASKRTSGAMEFFGPGTRLTVL.

The genes are TRBV27 and TRBJ2-2; 7 nucleotides align to TRBD1. The CDR3 spans 18 residues. Trimming cost V 1 base and J 2 bases; bases outside gene matches: 10. Germline V lookup: CDR1 MNHEY, CDR2 SMNVEV (reference sequence). The CDR3 protein is CASSLWPLTGTNTGELFF. CDR3 in DNA: TGTGCCAGCAGTTTATGGCCCCTGACAGGGACCAACACCGGGGAGCTGTTTTTT.

This chain uses TRBV30 with TRBJ2-7, with TRBD1 identical over 11 bases. The CDR3 extends over 11 amino acids. Germline CDR1 GTSNPN, CDR2 SVGIG (reference sequence). J was trimmed by 6 bases and V by 7 bases; bases with no gene match: 2. The CDR3 nucleotides read TGTGCCTTGGACAGGGGGCTCGAGCAGTACTTC. Its translation is CALDRGLEQYF.

The chain couples TRBV7-9 to TRBJ2-3; 12 bases map to TRBD2. Trimming at V came to 5 bases and at J to 4 bases, leaving 10 bases not matched to a gene. CDR1 SEHNR and CDR2 FQNEAQ come from the germline V gene (reference sequence). The CDR3 is 17 residues long. Here the CDR3 DNA reads TGTGCCAGCAGCCCCCGGGCTAGCGGGAGGGCCGCAGATACGCAGTATTTT. Translating it yields CASSPRASGRAADTQYF.

This chain uses TRBV7-9 with TRBJ2-1; 7 nucleotides agree with TRBD2. V dropped 5 bases and J dropped 1; count of bases not matched to a gene: 8. This CDR3 region has 16 residues. The V gene's germline CDR1 is SEHNR and CDR2 FQNEAQ (reference sequence). Here the CDR3 DNA reads TGTGCCAGCAGCCCGCAGGGAGGGGATTCCTACAATGAGCAGTTCTTC. It codes for CASSPQGGDSYNEQFF.

The V gene is TRBV18, the J gene TRBJ2-3; D perhaps matches TRBD1 (6 bases). The CDR3 is 13 amino acids. Germline V gives CDR1 KGHSH, CDR2 LQKENI. The V gene lost 6 bases and the J gene lost 3 bases, with 10 bases spanning the gap. The CDR3 bases are TGTGCCAGCTCTCCTCAGGGGACAGATACGCAGTATTTT. Its protein is CASSPQGTDTQYF.

The chain uses TRBV5-1 and TRBJ2-3; 15 bases align to TRBD2. From germline, CDR1 is SGHRS and CDR2 YFSETQ. After removal of 4 bases from V and 2 bases from J, the junction contained 8 bases not matched to a gene. This CDR3 spans 18 amino acids. The CDR3 region has the DNA TGCGCCAGCAGCCTTCACGGACTAGCGGGAGGGAACACAGATACGCAGTATTTT. Translating it yields CASSLHGLAGGNTDTQYF.